The 26 T cell receptor beta chains given below trace back to one sample, sequenced in a study of molecular identifiers for immune sequencing clone quantification. TCRdb re-analysed the PCR reads in MiXCR, keeping a single row per CDR3 protein. This table holds around 300,000 distinct CDR3 sequences, 24% found once. The specimen was naive CD8+ T cells from blood, with Jurkat cell RNA spiked in. Stated subset: FACS-sorted CD8+CD4-CCR7+CD45RA+ naive T cells. These receptors were collected from a human donor in good health. Some libraries in this study had Jurkat cell RNA spiked in.

The rearrangement links TRBV5-1 to TRBJ2-1, with D possibly being TRBD1 (5 bases). The germline V gene has CDR1 SGHRS and CDR2 YFSETQ. The V and J ends lost 0 bases and 6 bases respectively, with 22 bases between them. The CDR3 is made up of 18 amino acids. CDR3 in DNA: TGCGCCAGCAGCTTGGCTCCTTCATCAAGGGGTCTCATCAATGAGCAGTTCTTC. Translating it yields CASSLAPSSRGLINEQFF.

V is TRBV6-2 or TRBV6-3 and J is TRBJ2-2, with TRBD1 matching 7 bases. V lost 5 bases and J lost 4; bases outside the gene matches: 7. Germline V gene lookup returns CDR1 MNHEY and CDR2 SVGEGT. This CDR3 has 15 residues. CDR3 nucleotides: TGTGCCAGCAGTCCCGACAGGGTAATCACCGGGGAGCTGTTTTTT. Protein product: CASSPDRVITGELFF.

V and J are TRBV20-1 and TRBJ1-6; D is possibly TRBD1 (5 bases). Germline CDR1 and CDR2: DFQATT and SNEGSKA (reference sequence). This CDR3 has 11 residues. Trimming took 6 bases from V and 15 from J, leaving 15 bases between them. The CDR3 spells CSAKNQGILHF. CDR3 nucleotides: TGCAGTGCCAAAAACCAGGGAATCCTCCACTTT.

There are a few counts of this clonotype. One junction end disagrees with the germline gene, perhaps due to a read error. This sequence joins TRBV7-9 and TRBJ1-2, with a weak D call TRBD1 (5 bases). From germline, CDR1 is SEHNR and CDR2 FQNEAQ (reference sequence). The CDR3 covers 11 residues. This CDR3 is CATPRGVGYAF. DNA for the CDR3: TGTGCCACCCCGCGGGGGGTCGGCTACGCCTTC.

Details on this clonotype: A clone one base away is much larger, so this may be a read error. This sequence joins TRBV7-9 and TRBJ2-2, with 7 bases that match TRBD2. CDR1 and CDR2 from the germline V gene are SEHNR and FQNEAQ (reference sequence). The CDR3 covers 15 residues. Here the CDR3 DNA reads TGTGCCAGCTTAGAAGCGGGGATCGACACCGGGGTGCTGTTTTTT. This gives the protein CASLEAGIDTGVLFF. Together with reference TRBV7-9 and TRBJ2-2, the CDR3 gives the full variable domain: DTGVSQNPRHKITKRGQNVTFRCDPISEHNRLYWYRQTLGQGPEFLTYFQNEAQLEKSRLLSDRFSAERPKGSFSTLEIQRTEQGDSAMYLCASLEAGIDTGVLFFGEGSRLTVL.

This clonotype was recorded at least ten times. V is TRBV7-9 and J is TRBJ1-1; D may be TRBD1 (5 bases). The CDR3 is 14 amino acids. In germline, CDR1 is SEHNR, CDR2 FQNEAQ (reference sequence). Between the trimmed V and J ends, which lost 5 bases and 4 bases, there was a span of 14 bases. The CDR3 sequence is CASSPIVGGTEAFF. CDR3 nucleotide sequence: TGTGCCAGCAGCCCCATCGTGGGGGGCACTGAAGCTTTCTTT.

Many counts were recorded for this clonotype. The CDR3 here is CSARDLRTETYEQYF. CDR3 nucleotide sequence: TGCAGTGCTAGAGATCTGCGGACAGAGACCTACGAGCAGTACTTC. V usage is TRBV20-1 and J usage is TRBJ2-7; TRBD1 might be the D (6 bases). Germline V gene sequence: CDR1 DFQATT, CDR2 SNEGSKA (reference sequence). The CDR3 covers 15 residues. The germline V and J ends were trimmed by 0 bases and 2 bases, with 14 bases remaining between them.

Ten or more counts support this clonotype. This sequence joins TRBV5-4 and TRBJ2-1; D possibly uses TRBD1 or TRBD2 (7 bases each). The CDR3 runs to 12 residues. The V end was cut by 6 bases, the J end by 10 bases, with 14 bases between. Per the germline V gene, CDR1 is SGHNT and CDR2 is YYREEE (reference sequence). In DNA, the CDR3 is TGTGCCAGCATGGGACAGCGGGGCGAGCAGTTCTTC. Its translation: CASMGQRGEQFF.

The chain recombines TRBV7-2 with TRBJ1-6, with D possibly matching TRBD1 (5 bases). The CDR3 runs to 20 residues. CDR1 and CDR2 from the germline V gene are SGHTA and FQGNSA. Deletions cut 1 base from V and 8 bases from J, with 27 bases between. The CDR3 DNA reads TGTGCCAGCAGCTTAGGGAGGGCGGGACGCGGGCCCTTTCGTGATTCACCCCTCCACTTT. Translation gives CASSLGRAGRGPFRDSPLHF. Full variable domain (rest looked up from reference TRBV7-2 and TRBJ1-6): GAGVSQSPSNKVTEKGKDVELRCDPISGHTALYWYRQSLGQGLEFLIYFQGNSAPDKSGLPSDRFSAERTGGSVSTLTIQRTQQEDSAVYLCASSLGRAGRGPFRDSPLHFGNGTRLTVT.

The CDR3 is CSARDRVAGGLGDTQYF. The DNA for the CDR3 is TGCAGTGCTAGAGATAGGGTAGCGGGGGGACTTGGAGATACGCAGTATTTT. V and J are TRBV20-1 and TRBJ2-3, with TRBD2 identical over 10 bases. J lost 5 bases, V lost 0 bases, and 11 bases had no gene match. Germline assignment: CDR1 DFQATT and CDR2 SNEGSKA (reference sequence). The CDR3 runs to 17 residues.

This clonotype was observed at least ten times. This chain joins TRBV5-4 and TRBJ2-7; 11 bases agree with TRBD1. CDR3 size: 14 residues. The germline CDR1 and CDR2 sequences are SGHNT and YYREEE (reference sequence). V lost 9 bases to trimming and J lost 5 bases; unmatched junction nucleotides: 10. CDR3 region: CATSLPGQGDEQYF. The DNA of the CDR3 is TGTGCCACCTCTCTACCGGGACAGGGGGACGAGCAGTACTTC.

At least ten counts were recorded for this clonotype. The chain couples TRBV6-2 or TRBV6-3 to TRBJ1-1, with D uncertain. The germline CDR1 and CDR2 sequences are MNHEY and SVGEGT. The CDR3 sequence is 14 residues long. V lost 2 bases and J lost 0, with 7 bases in between. CDR3 nucleotides: TGTGCCAGCAGTTACAGTCACCTGAACACTGAAGCTTTCTTT. This codes for CASSYSHLNTEAFF.

This clonotype appeared a few times. J is TRBJ2-1 and V is TRBV7-9; 11 bases map to TRBD2. The CDR3 runs to 15 residues. The germline V gene encodes CDR1 SEHNR and CDR2 FQNEAQ (reference sequence). The J segment lost 9 bases and the V segment lost 2 bases, leaving 6 bases of the junction unmatched. The DNA of the CDR3 is TGTGCCAGCAGCTTACTAGCGGGAGGCCCTAGTGAGCAGTTCTTC. Its translation is CASSLLAGGPSEQFF.

This clonotype was recorded at least ten times. This sequence joins TRBV27 and TRBJ2-3; the match to TRBD1 covers 8 bases. Germline CDR1 MNHEY, CDR2 SMNVEV (reference sequence). The trim removed 6 bases at V and 7 bases at J, leaving 3 bases unmatched. CDR3 size: 12 residues. The CDR3 is CASRQGVYTQYF. The CDR3, as DNA: TGTGCCAGCAGACAGGGGGTGTATACGCAGTATTTT.

With respect to this clonotype: This clone may be a read error of a much larger clone one base away. The chain uses TRBV24-1 and TRBJ2-1; D uncertain. This CDR3 is built from 14 residues. Germline V gene lookup returns CDR1 KGHDR and CDR2 SFDVKD. CDR3 nucleotide sequence: TGTGCCACCAGTGATGGGCAGAACTACGATGAGCAGTTCTTC. Translated: CATSDGQNYDEQFF.

A single count supports this clonotype. The V gene is TRBV7-9, the J gene TRBJ1-2; a weak D match, TRBD1 (5 bases). Deletions cut 8 bases from V and 4 bases from J, with 17 bases between. This CDR3 is built from 14 residues. Germline values: CDR1 SEHNR, CDR2 FQNEAQ (reference sequence). The CDR3 reads CASGLVLGGYGYTF. In DNA, the CDR3 is TGTGCCAGCGGCCTGGTTCTTGGGGGCTATGGCTACACCTTC.

This clonotype was observed at least ten times. The chain links TRBV12-3 or TRBV12-4 to TRBJ1-1, with D unclear. V lost 7 bases and J lost 4, with 10 bases in between. This CDR3 has 12 residues. CDR3 DNA: TGTGCCAGCACCTACGGGTCCACTGAAGCTTTCTTT. This encodes CASTYGSTEAFF.

Many counts were recorded for this clonotype. The rearrangement links TRBV12-3 or TRBV12-4 to TRBJ1-5, with D unclear. V lost 3 bases, J lost 4 bases, and 13 bases lay in between. The CDR3 covers 15 residues. CDR3 amino acids: CASSFAEKTNQPQHF. For the CDR3, the DNA is TGTGCCAGCAGTTTCGCAGAAAAGACGAATCAGCCCCAGCATTTT.

The chain has TRBV7-9 and TRBJ1-1, with D perhaps matching TRBD1 (6 bases). The ends were cut back, 5 bases at V and 8 bases at J, with 12 bases in the middle. This CDR3 is built from 12 residues. Germline CDR1 SEHNR, CDR2 FQNEAQ (reference sequence). The CDR3 sequence: CASSKQGPEAFF. CDR3 DNA sequence: TGTGCCAGCAGCAAACAGGGCCCCGAAGCTTTCTTT. The variable domain in full, completed from reference TRBV7-9 and TRBJ1-1, reads DTGVSQNPRHKITKRGQNVTFRCDPISEHNRLYWYRQTLGQGPEFLTYFQNEAQLEKSRLLSDRFSAERPKGSFSTLEIQRTEQGDSAMYLCASSKQGPEAFFGQGTRLTVV.

The V gene is TRBV4-1, the J gene TRBJ2-7; the D is unclear. The V gene lost 2 bases and the J gene lost 0 bases, with 5 bases spanning the gap. Germline CDR1 and CDR2: MGHRA and YSYEKL. The CDR3 is made up of 13 amino acids. CDR3 protein: CASSQSPSYEQYF. In DNA form, the CDR3 reads TGCGCCAGCAGCCAATCACCCTCCTACGAGCAGTACTTC.

Ten or more counts support this clonotype. V usage is TRBV5-4 and J usage is TRBJ2-5; TRBD2 aligns across 7 bases. CDR3 length: 14 residues. CDR1 is SGHNT and CDR2 is YYREEE in the germline V gene (reference sequence). V shed 4 bases and J 0 bases; nucleotides not matched to a gene: 3. CDR3 nucleotide sequence: TGTGCCAGCAGCGGGGGGAGGGACCAAGAGACCCAGTACTTC. This gives the protein CASSGGRDQETQYF.

Remarks on this clonotype: At one end the junction does not follow the germline gene, possibly because of a read error. The gene calls are TRBV7-3 and TRBJ2-1; D may be TRBD2 (5 bases). CDR1 and CDR2 from the germline V gene are SGHTA and FQGTGA. This CDR3 is built from 15 residues. The CDR3, as DNA: TGTGCCAGCAGCTTAACGGGAGAAACTTACAATGGGCAGTTCTTC. The encoded protein is CASSLTGETYNGQFF.

The chain employs TRBV11-2 and TRBJ2-1; 9 nucleotides agree with TRBD1. The junction had 10 bases not matched to a gene; V was cut back by 4 bases and J by 6 bases. Germline CDR1 SGHAT, CDR2 FQNNGV. The CDR3 runs 16 residues. This CDR3 reads CASSWSGTGFGNEQFF. The CDR3 DNA follows: TGTGCCAGCAGCTGGTCCGGGACAGGGTTCGGCAATGAGCAGTTCTTC.

The CDR3 sequence: CASSPSRGSPSNEKLFF. The CDR3 DNA sequence: TGTGCCAGCAGTCCATCCCGGGGCAGTCCTTCTAATGAAAAACTGTTTTTT. The rearrangement joins TRBV12-3 or TRBV12-4 to TRBJ1-4; D might be TRBD1 (5 bases). The CDR3 sequence is 17 residues long. The V end was cut by 5 bases, the J end by 3 bases, with 19 bases between.

The chain couples TRBV4-3 to TRBJ2-7; a possible D gene is TRBD2 (6 bases). The V and J ends lost 0 bases and 1 base respectively, with 10 bases between them. Germline assignment: CDR1 LGHNA and CDR2 YSLEER. The CDR3 covers 15 residues. For the CDR3, the DNA is TGCGCCAGCAGCCAAGATAGTCGGGGGTCCTACGAGCAGTACTTC. This gives the protein CASSQDSRGSYEQYF.

This clonotype was recorded a few times. V is TRBV6-2 or TRBV6-3 and J is TRBJ2-7; TRBD2 might be the D (6 bases). Trimming removed 4 bases from V and 1 base from J, with 11 bases in between. In germline, CDR1 is MNHEY, CDR2 SVGEGT. CDR3 length equals 14 residues. CDR3 amino acids: CASSWVGSSYEQYF. CDR3 nucleotides: TGTGCCAGCAGTTGGGTCGGGAGTTCCTACGAGCAGTACTTC.